This T cell receptor (beta chain) originates from a study of CD8 T cells in ankylosing spondylitis. Using quantitative 5'-RACE with molecular barcodes, the authors made TCR beta libraries. TCRdb re-called the 5' RACE reads through MiXCR, storing one row per CDR3 protein. The repertoire holds around 75,000 distinct CDR3 sequences, approximately 5% seen once, with roughly 2.3% in the top ten. CDR1 is SGHRS and CDR2 is YFSETQ in the germline V gene. V lost 0 bases and J 0 bases, leaving 7 bases between the germline ends. The CDR3 totals 16 residues. Study findings and constraints: A TCR beta motif of several highly homologous variants seemed to mark ankylosing spondylitis blood. Several of the motif variants were reported before in synovial fluid and blood from reactive arthritis.

This clonotype has ten or more counts. No antigen is known for it. The J gene is TRBJ2-6, the V gene TRBV5-1, with D possibly TRBD2 on 5 matching bases. This TCR came from a male donor with ankylosing spondylitis or in good health (not recorded which). The sequenced sample consisted of blood, either unsorted or a sorted T cell fraction (not recorded which). CDR3 protein: CASSLAGSSGANVLTF. The DNA of the CDR3 is TGCGCCAGCAGCTTGGCGGGATCCTCTGGGGCCAACGTCCTGACTTTC.